This T cell receptor beta chain stems from a study of early T cells in non-severe SARS-CoV-2 infection. Turning to the study itself: The authors sequenced bulk RNA from unsorted whole blood, leaving chains unpaired.

The study, taken as a whole, reports: Comparison of clonotypes with VDJdb favored anti-spike CD8 responses while missing private and CD4 specificities.

Unique molecular identifiers were attached to individual cDNA molecules. TCRdb reanalysed the 5' RACE reads using MiXCR and keeps one entry per CDR3 protein. The sample has around 29,000 distinct CDR3 sequences; roughly a tenth are singletons. There are many counts of this clonotype. What it binds is not known. The source is an adult who was a healthcare worker with PCR-confirmed SARS-CoV-2 infection or an uninfected control (not recorded which). The specimen was whole blood.

CDR3 sequence reads: CSASEQGSVFEKLFF. DNA of the CDR3: TGCAGTGCTAGTGAACAGGGTAGCGTCTTTGAAAAACTGTTTTTT. The J gene is TRBJ1-4, the V gene TRBV20-1, with a tentative D call TRBD1 (6 bases). CDR1 and CDR2 (germline): DFQATT, SNEGSKA (reference sequence). The V end was cut by 3 bases, the J end by 7 bases, with 18 bases between. This CDR3 spans 15 amino acids.